The clone carrying this T cell receptor (beta chain) is a singleton in its sample. The junction does not match germline at one end; this may be a read error. Localized lung adenocarcinoma, a non-small cell lung cancer, affected the donors. TCRdb reanalysed the PCR reads using MiXCR and keeps one entry per CDR3 protein. In the table there are 25,000 or so distinct CDR3 sequences, around 50% of which are singletons. This specimen comes from a study of CD4 and CD8 cells across lung adenocarcinoma regions. CDR1 and CDR2 (germline): MNHEY, SVGAGI. The length of the CDR3 is 15 residues. Sequencing used CD4+ T cells from the center of a lung tumor. This clonotype was obtained from a male donor with lung adenocarcinoma. The CD4 and CD8 labels of this study may be unreliable. The V gene is TRBV6-5, the J gene TRBJ2-3, with TRBD2 matching 8 bases. The CDR3 loop is CASRYSGKGQDTQYF. The CDR3 DNA is TGTGCCAGCAGATATAGCGGGAAGGGGCAAGATACGCAGTACTTT.